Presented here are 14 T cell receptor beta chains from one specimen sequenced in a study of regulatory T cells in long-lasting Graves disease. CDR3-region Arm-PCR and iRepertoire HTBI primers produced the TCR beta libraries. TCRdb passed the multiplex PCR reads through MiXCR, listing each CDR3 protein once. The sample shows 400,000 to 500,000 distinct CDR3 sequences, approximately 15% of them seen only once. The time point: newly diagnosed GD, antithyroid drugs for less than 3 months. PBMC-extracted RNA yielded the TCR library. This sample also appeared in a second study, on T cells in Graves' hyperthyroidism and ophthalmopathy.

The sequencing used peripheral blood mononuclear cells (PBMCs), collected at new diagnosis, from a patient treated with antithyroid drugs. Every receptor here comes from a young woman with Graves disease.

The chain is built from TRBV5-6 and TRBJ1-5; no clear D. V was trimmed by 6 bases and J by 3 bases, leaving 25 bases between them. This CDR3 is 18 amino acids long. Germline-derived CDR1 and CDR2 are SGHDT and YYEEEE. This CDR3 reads CASITNTTRTKNNQPQHF. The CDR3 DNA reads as TGTGCCAGCATCACTAATACCACGAGGACGAAGAACAATCAGCCCCAGCATTTT.

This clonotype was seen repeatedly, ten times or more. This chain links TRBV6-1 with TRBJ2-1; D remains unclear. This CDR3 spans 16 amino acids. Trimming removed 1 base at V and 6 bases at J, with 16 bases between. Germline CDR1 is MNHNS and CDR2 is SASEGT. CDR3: CASSEDRSLRANEQFF. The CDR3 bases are TGTGCCAGCAGTGAAGACAGATCCCTTCGGGCCAATGAGCAGTTCTTC.

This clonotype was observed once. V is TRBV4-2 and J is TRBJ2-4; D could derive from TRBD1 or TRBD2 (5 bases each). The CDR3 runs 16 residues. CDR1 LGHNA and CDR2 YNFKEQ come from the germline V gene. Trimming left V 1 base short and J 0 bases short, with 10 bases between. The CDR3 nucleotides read TGTGCCAGCAGCCAAGCTAGGGACGTAGCCAAAAACATTCAGTACTTC. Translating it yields CASSQARDVAKNIQYF.

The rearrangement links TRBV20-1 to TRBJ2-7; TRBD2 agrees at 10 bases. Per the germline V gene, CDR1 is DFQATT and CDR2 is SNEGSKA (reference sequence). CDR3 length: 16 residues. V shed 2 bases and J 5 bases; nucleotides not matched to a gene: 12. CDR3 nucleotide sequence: TGCAGTGCTAGATCGTCTAGCGGGAGTGGAAGCGACGAGCAGTACTTC. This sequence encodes CSARSSSGSGSDEQYF.

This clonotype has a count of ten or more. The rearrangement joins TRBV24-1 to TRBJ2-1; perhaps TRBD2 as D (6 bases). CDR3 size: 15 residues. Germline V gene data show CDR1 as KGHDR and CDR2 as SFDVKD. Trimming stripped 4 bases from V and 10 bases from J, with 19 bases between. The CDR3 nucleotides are TGTGCCACCAGTGACCCGGGAGTGGGACGTAGCGAGCAGTTCTTC. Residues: CATSDPGVGRSEQFF.

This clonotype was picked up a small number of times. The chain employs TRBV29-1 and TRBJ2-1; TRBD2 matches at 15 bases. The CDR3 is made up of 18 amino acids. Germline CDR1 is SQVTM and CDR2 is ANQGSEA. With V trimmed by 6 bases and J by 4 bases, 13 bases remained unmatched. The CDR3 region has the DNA TGCAGCGTCCCCAATAGGACTAGCGGGAGGGTGGGTTACAATGAGCAGTTCTTC. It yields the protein CSVPNRTSGRVGYNEQFF.

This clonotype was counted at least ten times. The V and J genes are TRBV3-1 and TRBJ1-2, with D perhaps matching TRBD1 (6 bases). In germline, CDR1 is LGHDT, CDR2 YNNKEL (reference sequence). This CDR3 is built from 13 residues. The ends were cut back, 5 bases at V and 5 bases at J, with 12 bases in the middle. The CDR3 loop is CASSSRDIYGYTF. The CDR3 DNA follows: TGTGCCAGCAGCAGCCGGGACATTTATGGCTACACCTTC.

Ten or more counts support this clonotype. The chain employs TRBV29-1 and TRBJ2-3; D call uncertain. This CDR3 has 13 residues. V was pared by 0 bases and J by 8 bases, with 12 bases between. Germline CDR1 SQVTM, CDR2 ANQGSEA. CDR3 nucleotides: TGCAGCGTTGAAGAGCTTTCCGGCCGTACGCAGTATTTT. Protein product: CSVEELSGRTQYF.

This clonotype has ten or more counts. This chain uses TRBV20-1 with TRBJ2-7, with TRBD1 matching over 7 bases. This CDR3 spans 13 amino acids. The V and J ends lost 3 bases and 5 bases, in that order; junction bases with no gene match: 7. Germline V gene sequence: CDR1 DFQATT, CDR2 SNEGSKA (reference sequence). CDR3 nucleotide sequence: TGCAGTGCTAGTGGACAGGCGGACGACGAGCAGTACTTC. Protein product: CSASGQADDEQYF.

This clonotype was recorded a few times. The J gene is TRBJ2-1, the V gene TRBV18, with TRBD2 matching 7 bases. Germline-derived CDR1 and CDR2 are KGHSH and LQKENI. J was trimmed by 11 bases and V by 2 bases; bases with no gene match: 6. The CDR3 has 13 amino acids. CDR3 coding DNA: TGTGCCAGCTCACCAGGGAGGACTAGGCAGCAGTTCTTC. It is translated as CASSPGRTRQQFF.

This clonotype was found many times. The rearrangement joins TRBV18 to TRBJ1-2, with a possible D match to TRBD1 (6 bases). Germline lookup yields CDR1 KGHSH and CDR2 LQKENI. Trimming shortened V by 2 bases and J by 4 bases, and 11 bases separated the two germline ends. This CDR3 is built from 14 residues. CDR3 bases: TGTGCCAGCTCACCATCTCAGGGGAGCTATGGCTACACCTTC. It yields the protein CASSPSQGSYGYTF.

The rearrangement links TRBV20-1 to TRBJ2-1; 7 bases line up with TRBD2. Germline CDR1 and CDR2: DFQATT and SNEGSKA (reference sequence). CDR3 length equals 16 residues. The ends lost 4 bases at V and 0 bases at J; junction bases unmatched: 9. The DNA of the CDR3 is TGCAGTGCTAAGGATCTAGCGGCCCCCTCCTACAATGAGCAGTTCTTC. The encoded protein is CSAKDLAAPSYNEQFF.

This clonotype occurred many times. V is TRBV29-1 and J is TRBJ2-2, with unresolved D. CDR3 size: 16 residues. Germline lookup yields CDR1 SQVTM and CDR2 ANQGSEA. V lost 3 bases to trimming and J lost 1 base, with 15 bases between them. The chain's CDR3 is CSVESGVRRNTGELFF. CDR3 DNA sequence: TGCAGCGTTGAGTCTGGGGTTCGGCGGAACACCGGGGAGCTGTTTTTT.

The CDR3 DNA reads TGCGCCAGCAGCTTGTGGGGGACTAATGAAAAACTGTTTTTT. It translates to CASSLWGTNEKLFF. The V call is TRBV5-1, the J call TRBJ1-4, with a weak D call TRBD1 (5 bases). Germline lookup yields CDR1 SGHRS and CDR2 YFSETQ. This CDR3 has 14 amino acids. The V end lost 1 base, the J end lost 2 bases, and 6 bases lay between the germline ends.